This TCR beta chain comes out of a study of blood T cell repertoires in COVID-19. Across the study: COVID-19 samples from acute and convalescent phases originated in the United States, Italy and Spain. PBMCs, B-cell-depleted T cells, or T cells provided the cDNA or gDNA that made up the material.

Germline V gene data show CDR1 as SGDLS and CDR2 as YYNGEE. The junction had 14 bases not matched to a gene; V was cut back by 4 bases and J by 0 bases. This CDR3 region has 18 residues. Authors' analysis steps: Reference gene primers were amplified, and this amplification served to estimate nucleated cell counts. Sequencing used immunoSEQ multiplex PCR; TCRdb keeps in-frame clones, though not all of them. V, J and clone size are those of that table, while D and trimming were read from the DNA. Of about 62,000 clones listed, approximately 87% are singletons. Input material: peripheral blood. V is TRBV9 and J is TRBJ2-3, with 7 positions matching TRBD2. The TCR originated in a human donor in a cohort sampled during active COVID-19. Written as DNA, the CDR3 is TGTGCCAGCAGCCTGGCTGGGGGGGGTCCACCTAGCACAGATACGCAGTATTTT. This encodes CASSLAGGGPPSTDTQYF.